This TCR beta chain was profiled in a study of control samples from healthy donors and cancer patients. The CDR3 extends over 15 amino acids. Looked up from germline, CDR1 is MGHDK and CDR2 is SYGVNS. V lost 3 bases to trimming and J lost 3 bases; unmatched junction nucleotides: 7. Clones were sequenced by immunoSEQ multiplex PCR, and TCRdb holds only the in-frame ones, with some missing. Among 130,000 to 150,000 clones, 80% to 95% were seen once, and the ten largest hold about 10%. J is TRBJ1-2 and V is TRBV25-1; 7 bases align to TRBD1. This sequence was found in a man between 25 and 39 years old in good health. Sequencing input: blood. The CDR3, as DNA: TGTGCCAGCAGTGATCCTGGGACAGCGGACTATGGCTACACCTTC. It is translated as CASSDPGTADYGYTF.